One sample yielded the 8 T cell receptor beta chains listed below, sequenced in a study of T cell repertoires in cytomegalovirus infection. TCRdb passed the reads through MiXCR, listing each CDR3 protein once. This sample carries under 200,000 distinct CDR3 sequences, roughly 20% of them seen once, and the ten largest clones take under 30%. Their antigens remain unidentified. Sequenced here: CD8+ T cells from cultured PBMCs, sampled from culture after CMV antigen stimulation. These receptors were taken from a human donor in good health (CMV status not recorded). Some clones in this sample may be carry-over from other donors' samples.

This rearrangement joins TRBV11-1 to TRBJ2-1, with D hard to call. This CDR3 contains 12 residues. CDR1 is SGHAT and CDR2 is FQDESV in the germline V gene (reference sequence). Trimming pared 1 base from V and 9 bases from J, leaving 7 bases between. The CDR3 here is CASSLGALEQFF. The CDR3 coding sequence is TGTGCCAGCAGCTTAGGTGCGCTTGAGCAGTTCTTC.

As DNA, the CDR3 is TGTGCCAGCAGCGATGAAGACAGGGGGCATACAGATACGCAGTATTTT. Its translation is CASSDEDRGHTDTQYF. The chain links TRBV7-8 to TRBJ2-3; 10 bases agree with TRBD1. Losses at the gene ends were 5 bases for V and 3 bases for J; bases not matched to a gene: 8. Germline CDR1 SGHVS, CDR2 FQNEAQ. The CDR3 loop spans 16 amino acids.

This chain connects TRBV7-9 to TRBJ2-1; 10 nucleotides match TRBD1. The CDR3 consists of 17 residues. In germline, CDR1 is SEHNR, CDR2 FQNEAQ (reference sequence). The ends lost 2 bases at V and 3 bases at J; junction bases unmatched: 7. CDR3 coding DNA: TGTGCCAGCAGCTTACCGACAGGGGGCAAAATCTACAATGAGCAGTTCTTC. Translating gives CASSLPTGGKIYNEQFF. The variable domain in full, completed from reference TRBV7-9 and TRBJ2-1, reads DTGVSQNPRHKITKRGQNVTFRCDPISEHNRLYWYRQTLGQGPEFLTYFQNEAQLEKSRLLSDRFSAERPKGSFSTLEIQRTEQGDSAMYLCASSLPTGGKIYNEQFFGPGTRLTVL.

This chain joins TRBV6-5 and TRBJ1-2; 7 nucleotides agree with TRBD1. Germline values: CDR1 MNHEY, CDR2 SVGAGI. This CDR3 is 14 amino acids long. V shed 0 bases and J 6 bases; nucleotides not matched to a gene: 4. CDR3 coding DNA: TGTGCCAGCAGTTACTCTGGGCAGGGGGATGGCTACACCTTC. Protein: CASSYSGQGDGYTF.

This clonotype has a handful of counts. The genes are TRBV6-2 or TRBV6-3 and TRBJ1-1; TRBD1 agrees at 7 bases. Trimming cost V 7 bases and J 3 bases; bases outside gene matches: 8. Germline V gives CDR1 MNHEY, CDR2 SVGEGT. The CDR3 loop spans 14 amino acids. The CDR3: CASIPQGGHTEAFF. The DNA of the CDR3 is TGTGCCAGCATCCCCCAGGGGGGGCACACTGAAGCTTTCTTT.

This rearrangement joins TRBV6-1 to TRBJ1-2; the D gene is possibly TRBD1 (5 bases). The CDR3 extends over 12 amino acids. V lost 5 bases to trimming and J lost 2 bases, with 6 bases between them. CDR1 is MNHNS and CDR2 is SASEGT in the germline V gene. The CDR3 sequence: CASSQGNYGYTF. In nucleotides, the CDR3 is TGTGCCAGCAGTCAGGGAAACTATGGCTACACCTTC.

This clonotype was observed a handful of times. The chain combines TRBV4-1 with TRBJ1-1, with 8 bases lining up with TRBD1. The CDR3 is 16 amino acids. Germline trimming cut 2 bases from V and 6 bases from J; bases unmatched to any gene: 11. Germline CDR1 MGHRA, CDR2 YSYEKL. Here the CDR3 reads CASSQLSGGSKAEAFF. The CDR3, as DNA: TGCGCCAGCAGCCAATTATCAGGGGGCAGTAAGGCTGAAGCTTTCTTT.

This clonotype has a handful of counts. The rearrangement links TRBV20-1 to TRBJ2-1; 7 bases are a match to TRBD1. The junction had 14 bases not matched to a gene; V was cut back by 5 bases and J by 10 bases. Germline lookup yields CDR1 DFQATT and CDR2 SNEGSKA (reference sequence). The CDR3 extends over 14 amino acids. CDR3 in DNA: TGCAGTGCTCTAGTAACAAACAGGGGTAGCGAGCAGTTCTTC. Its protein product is CSALVTNRGSEQFF.